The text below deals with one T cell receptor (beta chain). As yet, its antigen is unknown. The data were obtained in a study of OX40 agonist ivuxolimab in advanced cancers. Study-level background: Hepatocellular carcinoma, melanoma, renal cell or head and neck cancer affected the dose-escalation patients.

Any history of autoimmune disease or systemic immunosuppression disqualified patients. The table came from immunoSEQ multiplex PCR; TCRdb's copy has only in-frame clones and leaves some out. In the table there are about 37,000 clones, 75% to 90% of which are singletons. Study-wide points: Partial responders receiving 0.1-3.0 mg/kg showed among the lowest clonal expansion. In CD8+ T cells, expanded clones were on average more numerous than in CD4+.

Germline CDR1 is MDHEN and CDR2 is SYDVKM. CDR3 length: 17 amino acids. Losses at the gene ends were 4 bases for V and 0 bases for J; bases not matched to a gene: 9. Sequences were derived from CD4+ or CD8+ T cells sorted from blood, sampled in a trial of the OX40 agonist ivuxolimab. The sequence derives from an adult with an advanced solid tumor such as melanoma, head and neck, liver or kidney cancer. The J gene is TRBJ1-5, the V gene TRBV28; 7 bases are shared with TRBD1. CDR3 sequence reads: CASSSTWGTASNQPQHF. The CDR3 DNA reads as TGTGCCAGCAGTTCAACGTGGGGGACAGCTAGCAATCAGCCCCAGCATTTT. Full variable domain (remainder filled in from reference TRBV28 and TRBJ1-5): DVKVTQSSRYLVKRTGEKVFLECVQDMDHENMFWYRQDPGLGLRLIYFSYDVKMKEKGDIPEGYSVSREKKERFSLILESASTNQTSMYLCASSSTWGTASNQPQHFGDGTRLSIL.